This TCR beta chain was identified in a study of CD8 T cells in ankylosing spondylitis. A single record per CDR3 protein comes from TCRdb applying MiXCR to the 5' RACE reads. The sample shows some 240,000 distinct CDR3 sequences, over 15% of them seen only once. This clonotype was seen a handful of times. The TCR comes from a male donor with ankylosing spondylitis or in good health (not recorded which). The specimen was blood, either unsorted or a sorted T cell fraction (not recorded which).

CDR3 nucleotide sequence: TGTGCCAGCAGACAAGGGATCGGGGAGATCTATGGCTACACCTTC. This sequence encodes CASRQGIGEIYGYTF. This chain joins TRBV6-1 and TRBJ1-2, with D unresolved. This CDR3 contains 15 residues. V shed 6 bases and J shed 4 bases, with 18 bases lying between them. Per the germline V gene, CDR1 is MNHNS and CDR2 is SASEGT.